The 22 T cell receptor beta chains presented below share a single source sample, sequenced in a study of T cell responses to AZD1222 COVID-19 vaccine. Some clones are missing from TCRdb's copy, which holds only in-frame ones; the method was immunoSEQ multiplex PCR. The table records around 76,000 clones, approximately 81% of them present only once. The sample in question was peripheral blood, obtained on day 0 of AZD1222 vaccination. These receptors were taken from an adult in good health.

This clone was picked up a small number of times. V and J are TRBV7-2 and TRBJ2-3; tentative D call: TRBD2 (5 bases). Germline CDR1 SGHTA, CDR2 FQGNSA. The CDR3 totals 14 residues. The germline V and J ends were trimmed by 4 bases and 4 bases, with 12 bases remaining between them. The CDR3 coding sequence is TGTGCCAGCAGCTCCCCCGAGGGTCCAGATACGCAGTATTTT. Protein product: CASSSPEGPDTQYF.

V and J are TRBV28 and TRBJ1-2; 7 nucleotides match TRBD1. J gave up 3 bases and V 10 bases, and 11 bases lay outside the gene matches. Germline V gene sequence: CDR1 MDHEN, CDR2 SYDVKM. The CDR3 has 14 residues. This CDR3 reads CATPGTADYYGYTF. As DNA, the CDR3 is TGTGCCACCCCAGGGACAGCAGATTACTATGGCTACACCTTC.

The rearrangement links TRBV6-2 or TRBV6-3 to TRBJ2-1; TRBD2 might be the D (5 bases). The CDR3 totals 13 residues. Per the germline V gene, CDR1 is MNHEY and CDR2 is SVGEGT. The V end lost 6 bases, the J end lost 8 bases, and 14 bases lay between the germline ends. The chain's CDR3 is CASSSRGFDEQFF. The CDR3 DNA sequence: TGTGCCAGCAGCTCCCGGGGTTTCGATGAGCAGTTCTTC.

The chain recombines TRBV18 with TRBJ1-1; the D gene is possibly TRBD1 (5 bases). There are 13 residues in the CDR3. Trimming took 6 bases from V and 1 from J, leaving 9 bases between them. In germline, CDR1 is KGHSH, CDR2 LQKENI. The DNA of the CDR3 is TGTGCCAGCTCTTCACAGGCGAACACTGAAGCTTTCTTT. This encodes CASSSQANTEAFF.

The chain joins TRBV6-2 or TRBV6-3 to TRBJ2-3; D unclear. Trimming pared 5 bases from V and 2 bases from J, leaving 14 bases between. Germline loops: CDR1 MNHEY, CDR2 SVGEGT. This CDR3 is 15 amino acids long. The CDR3 nucleotides are TGTGCCAGCAGTCTAACGGGCTCTCCCACAGATACGCAGTATTTT. This translates into CASSLTGSPTDTQYF.

This sequence joins TRBV7-2 and TRBJ2-7; 7 bases match TRBD2. V dropped 1 base and J dropped 3; count of bases not matched to a gene: 3. This CDR3 contains 14 residues. Germline V gene lookup returns CDR1 SGHTA and CDR2 FQGNSA. The CDR3 DNA is TGTGCCAGCAGCTTAGGTCCGGGGGGCTACGAGCAGTACTTC. Protein: CASSLGPGGYEQYF. Full variable domain (rest looked up from reference TRBV7-2 and TRBJ2-7): GAGVSQSPSNKVTEKGKDVELRCDPISGHTALYWYRQSLGQGLEFLIYFQGNSAPDKSGLPSDRFSAERTGGSVSTLTIQRTQQEDSAVYLCASSLGPGGYEQYFGPGTRLTVT.

J is TRBJ2-2 and V is TRBV21-1; the table's D call, TRBD2, was not checked against the DNA. TRBV21-1 constitutes a pseudogene. This CDR3 has 16 amino acids. CDR3 sequence (DNA): TGTGCCAGCAGCATATTATGGTCGGGTAACACCGGGGAGCTGTTTTTT. Its protein is CASSILWSGNTGELFF.

Regarding this clone: Other DNA sequences from this sample encode an identical CDR3 as well. The genes are TRBV7-2 and TRBJ1-2; the match to TRBD1 covers 9 bases. CDR1 is SGHTA and CDR2 is FQGNSA in the germline V gene. Trimming removed 5 bases from V and 3 bases from J; junction bases left unmatched: 4. CDR3 length: 14 amino acids. The DNA of the CDR3 is TGTGCCAGCAGCCCGACAGGGGGGCACTATGGCTACACCTTC. Translated: CASSPTGGHYGYTF.

The table lists this clone with a count of one. At the DNA level, this CDR3 is encoded by other sequences in the same sample as well. The gene calls are TRBV6-5 and TRBJ2-7, with 9 bases identical to TRBD1. The germline gives CDR1 MNHEY, CDR2 SVGAGI. The V segment lost 0 bases and the J segment 5 bases; nucleotides outside the gene matches: 5. The CDR3 extends over 15 amino acids. The CDR3 coding sequence is TGTGCCAGCAGTTACTCCGGGACAGGGACCCACGAGCAGTACTTC. Amino acid sequence: CASSYSGTGTHEQYF.

The rearrangement joins TRBV19 to TRBJ1-1; D is undetermined. Trimming shortened V by 6 bases and J by 1 base, and 9 bases separated the two germline ends. Germline CDR1 reads LNHDA; CDR2 reads SQIVND (reference sequence). This CDR3 is 13 amino acids long. CDR3 nucleotides: TGTGCCAGTAGAGGCAGACAGAACACTGAAGCTTTCTTT. Amino acids: CASRGRQNTEAFF.

V and J are TRBV29-1 and TRBJ1-2; D remains unclear. The germline V gene has CDR1 SQVTM and CDR2 ANQGSEA. The CDR3 runs to 12 residues. Trimming took off 0 bases at V and 6 bases at J, with 8 bases between the two ends. CDR3 nucleotide sequence: TGCAGCGTTGAAGATTTCCATGATGGCTACACCTTC. This gives the protein CSVEDFHDGYTF.

This clone has a single count. The genes are TRBV6-1 and TRBJ2-3; 7 bases line up with TRBD2. V shed 6 bases and J 7 bases; nucleotides not matched to a gene: 22. The CDR3 is 18 residues long. Germline V gives CDR1 MNHNS, CDR2 SASEGT. The CDR3 coding sequence is TGTGCCAGCAGCGAAACCCACCCCCTAGGCGGGGGTGCTCATACGCAGTATTTT. Translated, it gives CASSETHPLGGGAHTQYF.

This clone was recorded a few times. The chain couples TRBV7-2 to TRBJ1-2, with 7 bases that match TRBD1. The CDR3 extends over 13 amino acids. The V gene's germline CDR1 is SGHTA and CDR2 FQGNSA. Unmatched junction bases numbered 11, after V lost 11 bases and J lost 5 bases. The CDR3 nucleotides are TGTGCCGCCTCGACGCAGGGGGGTTATGGCTACACCTTC. Encoded protein: CAASTQGGYGYTF.

V gene TRBV6-5 combines with J gene TRBJ1-5, with D uncertain. CDR3 length: 16 residues. Trimming took 2 bases from V and 9 from J, leaving 20 bases between them. Germline V CDR1 and CDR2: MNHEY, SVGAGI. CDR3 DNA sequence: TGTGCCAGCAGTTACGGCAGGCCTAAAGAGGGATGGCCCCAGCATTTT. Its translation: CASSYGRPKEGWPQHF.

This clone occurred many times. The V call is TRBV7-9, the J call TRBJ1-5, with TRBD1 matching 8 bases. With 1 base clipped from V and 6 bases from J, the junction kept 17 bases outside the gene matches. Per the germline V gene, CDR1 is SEHNR and CDR2 is FQNEAQ (reference sequence). The length of the CDR3 is 19 residues. CDR3 residues: CASSLDFGTGFYGSQPQHF. The CDR3 DNA is TGTGCCAGCAGCTTAGACTTTGGGACAGGATTTTATGGTAGTCAGCCCCAGCATTTT.

This clone was recorded a few times. The rearrangement joins TRBV5-1 to TRBJ2-7; D not certain. Germline V gene lookup returns CDR1 SGHRS and CDR2 YFSETQ. The germline V and J ends were trimmed by 5 bases and 2 bases, with 14 bases remaining between them. The CDR3 totals 14 residues. CDR3 in amino acids: CASRPTLPPYEQYF. The CDR3 bases are TGCGCCAGCAGACCAACACTCCCGCCCTACGAGCAGTACTTC.

This clone was seen only once. The chain links TRBV3-1 (or the pseudogene TRBV3-2) to TRBJ1-6; TRBD1 is a possible D gene (6 bases). The V end was cut by 2 bases, the J end by 6 bases, with 14 bases between. Germline-derived CDR1 and CDR2 are LGHDT and YNNKEL (reference sequence). The length of the CDR3 is 16 residues. The CDR3, as DNA: TGTGCCAGCAGCCAATATGCAAGGGGGGCTAATTCACCCCTCCACTTT. This encodes CASSQYARGANSPLHF.

This clone has only a few counts. V and J are TRBV28 and TRBJ2-2; D gene uncertain. Germline V gene sequence: CDR1 MDHEN, CDR2 SYDVKM. V was clipped by 3 bases and J by 3 bases, with 11 bases between them. The length of the CDR3 is 15 residues. The CDR3 nucleotides are TGTGCCAGCAGTTTGGGTGGAGTGGACACCGGGGAGCTGTTTTTT. This translates into CASSLGGVDTGELFF.

The chain carries TRBV7-2 and TRBJ2-3, with TRBD2 matching over 13 bases. Germline V lookup: CDR1 SGHTA, CDR2 FQGNSA. After removal of 7 bases from V and 6 bases from J, the junction contained 4 bases not matched to a gene. CDR3 length equals 14 residues. The CDR3 loop reads CASKTSGGIDTQYF. Written as DNA, the CDR3 is TGTGCCAGCAAGACTAGCGGGGGGATTGATACGCAGTATTTT.

The chain carries TRBV3-1 (or the pseudogene TRBV3-2) and TRBJ1-2; perhaps TRBD1 as D (6 bases). The ends were cut back, 3 bases at V and 7 bases at J, with 15 bases in the middle. The length of the CDR3 is 14 residues. Germline V gene data show CDR1 as LGHDT and CDR2 as YNNKEL (reference sequence). CDR3 nucleotides: TGTGCCAGCAGCCATACCAGGGGCGCGGGTGGCTACACCTTC. It codes for CASSHTRGAGGYTF.

This clone has only one observation. The V gene is TRBV11-1, the J gene TRBJ2-5; D not resolved. Germline CDR1 and CDR2: SGHAT and FQDESV (reference sequence). The V gene lost 5 bases and the J gene lost 5 bases, with 12 bases spanning the gap. The CDR3 runs 13 residues. CDR3 nucleotides: TGTGCCAGCAGCCCTCTCAAAGGGGAGACCCAGTACTTC. This gives the protein CASSPLKGETQYF. Combining the CDR3 with reference TRBV11-1 and TRBJ2-5 gives the whole variable domain EAEVAQSPRYKITEKSQAVAFWCDPISGHATLYWYRQILGQGPELLVQFQDESVVDDSQLPKDRFSAERLKGVDSTLKIQPAELGDSAMYLCASSPLKGETQYFGPGTRLLVL.

This rearrangement joins TRBV16 to TRBJ1-1; D possibly corresponds to TRBD1 (5 bases). Germline V gives CDR1 KGHSY, CDR2 FQNENV. This CDR3 spans 17 amino acids. The germline V and J ends were trimmed by 1 base and 3 bases, with 18 bases remaining between them. CDR3 sequence: CASSQWPLSRGDTEAFF. CDR3 coding DNA: TGTGCCAGCAGCCAATGGCCACTTAGTCGGGGGGACACTGAAGCTTTCTTT.